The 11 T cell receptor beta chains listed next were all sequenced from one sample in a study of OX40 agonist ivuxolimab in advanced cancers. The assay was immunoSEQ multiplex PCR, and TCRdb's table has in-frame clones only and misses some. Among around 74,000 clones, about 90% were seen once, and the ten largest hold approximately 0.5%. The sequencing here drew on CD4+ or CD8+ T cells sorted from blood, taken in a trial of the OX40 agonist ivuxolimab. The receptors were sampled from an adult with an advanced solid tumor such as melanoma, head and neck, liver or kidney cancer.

CDR3 nucleotides: TGTGCCAGCTCACCCGGGACAGGGTATAGTCAGCCCCAGCATTTT. Translated, it gives CASSPGTGYSQPQHF. The chain employs TRBV18 and TRBJ1-5; 9 bases line up with TRBD1. V was clipped by 3 bases and J by 6 bases; unmatched bases: 6. Germline loops: CDR1 KGHSH, CDR2 LQKENI. This CDR3 has 15 residues.

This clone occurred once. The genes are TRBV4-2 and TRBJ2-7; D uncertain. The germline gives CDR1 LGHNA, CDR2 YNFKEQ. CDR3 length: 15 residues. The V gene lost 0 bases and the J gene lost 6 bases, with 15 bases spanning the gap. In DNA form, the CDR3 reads TGTGCCAGCAGCCAAGATACGAGTTCCCCCCGCGAGCAGTACTTC. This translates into CASSQDTSSPREQYF.

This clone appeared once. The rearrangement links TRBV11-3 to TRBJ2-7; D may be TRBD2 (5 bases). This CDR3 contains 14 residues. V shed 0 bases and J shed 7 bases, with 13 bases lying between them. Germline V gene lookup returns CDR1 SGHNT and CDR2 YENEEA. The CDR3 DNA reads TGTGCCAGCAGCTTAGATCTGCAGACGGGGGAGCAGTACTTC. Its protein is CASSLDLQTGEQYF.

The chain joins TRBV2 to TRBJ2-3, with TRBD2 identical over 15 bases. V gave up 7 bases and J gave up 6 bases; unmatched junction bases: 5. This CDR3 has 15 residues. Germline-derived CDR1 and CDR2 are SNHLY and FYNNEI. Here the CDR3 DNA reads TGTGCCAGCACCGTGGGACTAGCGGGAGGCGATACGCAGTATTTT. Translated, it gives CASTVGLAGGDTQYF.

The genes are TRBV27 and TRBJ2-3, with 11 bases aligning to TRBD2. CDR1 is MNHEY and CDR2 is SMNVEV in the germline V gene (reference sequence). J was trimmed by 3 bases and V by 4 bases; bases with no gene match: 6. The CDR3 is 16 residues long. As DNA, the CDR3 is TGTGCCAGCAGTTGGCTAGCGGGAGGAGGGACAGATACGCAGTATTTT. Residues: CASSWLAGGGTDTQYF.

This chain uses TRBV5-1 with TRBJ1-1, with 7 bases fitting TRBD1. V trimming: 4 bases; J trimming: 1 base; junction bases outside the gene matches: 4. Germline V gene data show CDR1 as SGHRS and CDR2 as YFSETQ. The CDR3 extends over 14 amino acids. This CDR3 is CASSVGQPNTEAFF. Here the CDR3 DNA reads TGCGCCAGCAGCGTGGGACAGCCGAACACTGAAGCTTTCTTT.

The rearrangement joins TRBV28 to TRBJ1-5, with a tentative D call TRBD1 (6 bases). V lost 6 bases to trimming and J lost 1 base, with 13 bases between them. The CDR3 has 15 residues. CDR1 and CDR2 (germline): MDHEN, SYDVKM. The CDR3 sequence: CASRKQGASNQPQHF. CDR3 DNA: TGTGCCAGCAGAAAACAGGGAGCCAGCAATCAGCCCCAGCATTTT.

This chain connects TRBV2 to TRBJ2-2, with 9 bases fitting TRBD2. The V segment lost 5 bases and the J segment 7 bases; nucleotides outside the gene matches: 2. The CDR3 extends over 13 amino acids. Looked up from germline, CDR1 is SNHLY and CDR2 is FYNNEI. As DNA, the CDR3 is TGTGCCAGCAGTAGCGGGAGGTTCGGGGAGCTGTTTTTT. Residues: CASSSGRFGELFF.

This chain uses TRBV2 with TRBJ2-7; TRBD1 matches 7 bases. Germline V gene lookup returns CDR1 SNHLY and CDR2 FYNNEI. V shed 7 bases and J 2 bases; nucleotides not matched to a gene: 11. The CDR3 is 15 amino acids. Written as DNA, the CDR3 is TGTGCCAGCACCACAACCCGACAGGGCCCCTACGAGCAGTACTTC. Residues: CASTTTRQGPYEQYF.

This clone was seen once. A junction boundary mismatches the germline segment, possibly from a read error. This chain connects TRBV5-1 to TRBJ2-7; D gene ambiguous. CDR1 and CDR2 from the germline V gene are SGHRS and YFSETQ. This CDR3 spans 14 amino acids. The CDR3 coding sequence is TGCGCCAGCAGCTTGGACGGGTCCTCCAACGAGCAGTACTTC. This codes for CASSLDGSSNEQYF. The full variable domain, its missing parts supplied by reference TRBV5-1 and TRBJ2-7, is KAGVTQTPRYLIKTRGQQVTLSCSPISGHRSVSWYQQTPGQGLQFLFEYFSETQRNKGNFPGRFSGRQFSNSRSEMNVSTLELGDSALYLCASSLDGSSNEQYFGPGTRLTVT.

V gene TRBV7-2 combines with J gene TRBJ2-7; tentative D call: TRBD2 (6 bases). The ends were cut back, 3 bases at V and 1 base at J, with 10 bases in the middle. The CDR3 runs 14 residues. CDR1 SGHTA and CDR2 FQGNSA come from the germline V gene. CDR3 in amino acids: CASSFGTASYEQYF. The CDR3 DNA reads TGTGCCAGCAGCTTCGGGACTGCTTCCTACGAGCAGTACTTC.